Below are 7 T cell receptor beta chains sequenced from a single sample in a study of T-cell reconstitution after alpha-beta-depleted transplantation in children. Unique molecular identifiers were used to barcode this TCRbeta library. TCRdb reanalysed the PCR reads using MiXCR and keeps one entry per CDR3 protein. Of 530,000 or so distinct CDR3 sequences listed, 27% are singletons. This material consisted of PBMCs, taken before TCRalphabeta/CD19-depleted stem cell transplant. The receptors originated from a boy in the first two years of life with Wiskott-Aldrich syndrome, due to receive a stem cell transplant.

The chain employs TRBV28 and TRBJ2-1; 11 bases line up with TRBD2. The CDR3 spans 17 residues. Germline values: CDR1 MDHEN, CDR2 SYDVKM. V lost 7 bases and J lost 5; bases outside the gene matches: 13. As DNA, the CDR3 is TGTGCCAGCACTGGACTAGCGGGTTTCCTACTAAACAATGAGCAGTTCTTC. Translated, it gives CASTGLAGFLLNNEQFF.

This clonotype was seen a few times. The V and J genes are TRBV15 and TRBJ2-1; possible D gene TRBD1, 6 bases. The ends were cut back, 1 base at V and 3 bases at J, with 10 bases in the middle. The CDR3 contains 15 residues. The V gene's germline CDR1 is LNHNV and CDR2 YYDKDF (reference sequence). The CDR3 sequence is CATSRGTDSYNEQFF. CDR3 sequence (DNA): TGTGCCACCAGCAGAGGGACGGACAGCTACAATGAGCAGTTCTTC.

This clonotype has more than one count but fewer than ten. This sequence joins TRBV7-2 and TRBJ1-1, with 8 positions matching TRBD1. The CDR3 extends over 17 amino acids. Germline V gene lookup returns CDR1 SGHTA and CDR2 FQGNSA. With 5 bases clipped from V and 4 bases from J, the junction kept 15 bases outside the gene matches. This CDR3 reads CASSVRTPGQGGTEAFF. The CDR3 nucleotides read TGTGCCAGCAGCGTAAGGACCCCCGGACAGGGAGGCACTGAAGCTTTCTTT.

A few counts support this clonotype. Here the CDR3 DNA reads TGTGCCAGCAGTTCGTCGGGAGGGCCGCTTACAGATACGCAGTATTTT. As protein: CASSSSGGPLTDTQYF. J is TRBJ2-3 and V is TRBV28; the match to TRBD2 covers 8 bases. Trimming removed 4 bases from V and 3 bases from J; junction bases left unmatched: 9. Germline V gives CDR1 MDHEN, CDR2 SYDVKM. The CDR3 covers 16 residues. Supplemented by reference TRBV28 and TRBJ2-3, the full variable domain reads DVKVTQSSRYLVKRTGEKVFLECVQDMDHENMFWYRQDPGLGLRLIYFSYDVKMKEKGDIPEGYSVSREKKERFSLILESASTNQTSMYLCASSSSGGPLTDTQYFGPGTRLTVL.

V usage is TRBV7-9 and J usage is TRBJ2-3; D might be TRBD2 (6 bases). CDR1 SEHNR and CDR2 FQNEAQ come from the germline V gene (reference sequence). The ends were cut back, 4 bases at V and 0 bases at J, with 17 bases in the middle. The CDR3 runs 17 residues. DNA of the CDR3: TGTGCCAGCAGCTCGCCCCCTAGCGCAATTAGCACAGATACGCAGTATTTT. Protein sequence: CASSSPPSAISTDTQYF.

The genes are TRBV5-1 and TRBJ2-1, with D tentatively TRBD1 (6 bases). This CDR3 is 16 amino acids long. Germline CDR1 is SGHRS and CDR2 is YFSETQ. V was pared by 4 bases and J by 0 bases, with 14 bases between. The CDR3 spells CASSLRGQPSYNEQFF. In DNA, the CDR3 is TGCGCCAGCAGCCTCAGAGGACAGCCCTCCTACAATGAGCAGTTCTTC.

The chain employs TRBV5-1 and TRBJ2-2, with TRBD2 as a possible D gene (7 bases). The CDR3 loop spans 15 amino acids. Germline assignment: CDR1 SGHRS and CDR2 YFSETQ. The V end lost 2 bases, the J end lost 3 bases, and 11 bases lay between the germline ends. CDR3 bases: TGCGCCAGCAGCTTCGGGGGGCAGGACACCGGGGAGCTGTTTTTT. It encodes CASSFGGQDTGELFF. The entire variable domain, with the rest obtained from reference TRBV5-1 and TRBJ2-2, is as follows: KAGVTQTPRYLIKTRGQQVTLSCSPISGHRSVSWYQQTPGQGLQFLFEYFSETQRNKGNFPGRFSGRQFSNSRSEMNVSTLELGDSALYLCASSFGGQDTGELFFGEGSRLTVL.